This T cell receptor (beta chain) was identified in a study of cytomegalovirus exposure and HLA in healthy donors. Whole-study results and caveats: Reports described diagnosis of cytomegalovirus status by the classifier as highly specific and sensitive.

To note about this clone: What it binds is not known.

The table came from immunoSEQ multiplex PCR; TCRdb's copy has only in-frame clones and leaves some out. The sample holds some 200,000 clones, 80% to 90% seen once. This CDR3 contains 17 residues. In germline, CDR1 is SGHRS, CDR2 YFSETQ. The junction had 11 bases not matched to a gene; V was cut back by 1 base and J by 6 bases. This chain uses TRBV5-1 with TRBJ2-2; TRBD2 matches 8 bases. The source of this sequence is a woman aged 30 to 39 in good health and CMV-seropositive. The specimen was PBMCs. The CDR3 DNA reads TGCGCCAGCAGCTTGATTCGAGCGGGAGAAGGTGCCGGGGAGCTGTTTTTT. It specifies CASSLIRAGEGAGELFF.